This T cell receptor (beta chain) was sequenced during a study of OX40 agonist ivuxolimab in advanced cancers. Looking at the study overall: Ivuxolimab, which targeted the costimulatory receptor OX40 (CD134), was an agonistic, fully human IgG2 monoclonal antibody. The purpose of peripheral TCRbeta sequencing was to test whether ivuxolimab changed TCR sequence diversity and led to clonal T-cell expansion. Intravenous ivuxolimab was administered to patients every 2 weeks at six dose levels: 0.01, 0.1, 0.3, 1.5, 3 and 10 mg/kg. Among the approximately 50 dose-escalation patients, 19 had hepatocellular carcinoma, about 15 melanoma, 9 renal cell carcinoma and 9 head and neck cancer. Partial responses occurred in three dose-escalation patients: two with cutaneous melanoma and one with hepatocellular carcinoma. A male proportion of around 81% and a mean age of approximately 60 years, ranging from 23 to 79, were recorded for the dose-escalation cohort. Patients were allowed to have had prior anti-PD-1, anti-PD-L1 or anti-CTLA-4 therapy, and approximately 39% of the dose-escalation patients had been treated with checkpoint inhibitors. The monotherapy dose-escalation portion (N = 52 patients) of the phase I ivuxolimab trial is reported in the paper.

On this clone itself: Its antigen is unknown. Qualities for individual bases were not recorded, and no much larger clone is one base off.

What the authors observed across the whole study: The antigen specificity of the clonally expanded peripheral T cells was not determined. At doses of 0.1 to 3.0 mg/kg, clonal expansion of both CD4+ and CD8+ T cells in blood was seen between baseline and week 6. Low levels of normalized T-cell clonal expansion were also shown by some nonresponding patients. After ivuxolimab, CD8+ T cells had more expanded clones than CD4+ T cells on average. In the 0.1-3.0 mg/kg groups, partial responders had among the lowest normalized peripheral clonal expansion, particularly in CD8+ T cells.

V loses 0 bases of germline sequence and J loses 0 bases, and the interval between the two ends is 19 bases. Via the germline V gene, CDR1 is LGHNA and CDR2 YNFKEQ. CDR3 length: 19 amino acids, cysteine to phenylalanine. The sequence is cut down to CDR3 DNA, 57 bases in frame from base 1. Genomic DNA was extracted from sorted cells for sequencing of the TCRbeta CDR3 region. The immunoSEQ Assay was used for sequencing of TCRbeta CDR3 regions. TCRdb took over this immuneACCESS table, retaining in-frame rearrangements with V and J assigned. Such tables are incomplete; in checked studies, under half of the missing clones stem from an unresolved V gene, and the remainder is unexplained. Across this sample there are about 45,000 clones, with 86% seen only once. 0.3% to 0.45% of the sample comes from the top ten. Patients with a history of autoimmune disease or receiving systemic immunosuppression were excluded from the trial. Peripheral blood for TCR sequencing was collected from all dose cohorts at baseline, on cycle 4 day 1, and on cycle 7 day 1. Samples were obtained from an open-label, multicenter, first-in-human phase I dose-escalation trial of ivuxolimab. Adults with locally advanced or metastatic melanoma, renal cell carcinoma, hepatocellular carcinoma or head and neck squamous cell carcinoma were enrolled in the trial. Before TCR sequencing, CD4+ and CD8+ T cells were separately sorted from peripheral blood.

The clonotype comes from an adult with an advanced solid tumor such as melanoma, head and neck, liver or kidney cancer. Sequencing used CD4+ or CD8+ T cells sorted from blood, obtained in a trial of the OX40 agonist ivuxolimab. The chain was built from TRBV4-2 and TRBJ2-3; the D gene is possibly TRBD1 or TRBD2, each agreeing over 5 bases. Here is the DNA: TGTGCCAGCAGCCAAGAACCCAGCGGACATAATCCTAGCACAGATACGCAGTATTTT. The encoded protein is CASSQEPSGHNPSTDTQYF.